This T cell receptor (beta chain) was captured in a study of T cells after yellow fever vaccination. From the 5' RACE reads, TCRdb called clonotypes with MiXCR, one entry per CDR3 protein. The sample records some 390,000 distinct CDR3 sequences, about 17% being singletons. The V segment lost 8 bases and the J segment 3 bases; nucleotides outside the gene matches: 1. The germline CDR1 and CDR2 sequences are MNHEY and SVGEGT. This CDR3 has 12 residues. As regards this clonotype: Its antigen is unidentified.

Study-level points and caveats: Clonotype sharing between CD4 and CD8 compartments was small.

The sequencing here drew on PBMCs, taken before the yellow fever booster vaccination. The chain has TRBV6-2 or TRBV6-3 and TRBJ1-1, with TRBD1 matching over 9 bases. The source of this sequence is a man younger than 35 who received the YFV17D yellow fever vaccine. The CDR3: CASRTGDTEAFF. The CDR3 bases are TGTGCCAGCCGGACAGGGGACACTGAAGCTTTCTTT.